Given below is one T cell receptor (beta chain) in context. Methods used by the authors: Estimated nucleated cell counts came from reference gene primer amplification. Assay: immunoSEQ multiplex PCR; the TCRdb copy retains only in-frame clones and omits some. V and J calls and clone size are copied from that table; D and trimming were computed from the DNA. The sample holds about 120,000 clones, 88% seen once. Trimming cost V 1 base and J 7 bases, with 5 bases left between them. The CDR3 contains 12 residues. Germline assignment: CDR1 SGHTA and CDR2 FQGNSA. The data were taken from a study of blood T cell repertoires in COVID-19. Study-level information: Acute-phase and convalescent COVID-19 samples originated in the United States, Italy and Spain. From T cells, B-cell-depleted T cells, or PBMCs came the material, which was cDNA or gDNA.

This TCR was recovered from a woman in her 70s who had recovered from COVID-19. The sample taken for sequencing was peripheral blood. The chain has TRBV7-2 and TRBJ2-1; D is unclear. This CDR3 reads CASSLGRNEQFF. The CDR3 DNA follows: TGTGCCAGCAGCTTAGGGCGGAATGAGCAGTTCTTC. Supplemented by reference TRBV7-2 and TRBJ2-1, the full variable domain reads GAGVSQSPSNKVTEKGKDVELRCDPISGHTALYWYRQSLGQGLEFLIYFQGNSAPDKSGLPSDRFSAERTGGSVSTLTIQRTQQEDSAVYLCASSLGRNEQFFGPGTRLTVL.